These 4 T cell receptor beta chains came from one sample sequenced in a study of T cells in Graves' hyperthyroidism and ophthalmopathy. There were TCR beta CDR3 regions amplified from RNA transcripts. RT-PCR in the first round (using the HTBI primer set) targeted the TCR CDR3. One entry per CDR3 protein results from TCRdb running MiXCR on the multiplex PCR reads. The sample shows some 510,000 distinct CDR3 sequences, around 45% of them seen only once. Sequencing used peripheral blood or thyroid tissue (not recorded which). The source of these receptors is a woman younger than 30 with Graves' hyperthyroidism.

This clonotype was counted at least ten times. This chain joins TRBV24-1 and TRBJ1-5; no definite D call. The V gene's germline CDR1 is KGHDR and CDR2 SFDVKD. The CDR3 extends over 12 amino acids. V was pared by 3 bases and J by 4 bases, with 3 bases between. DNA of the CDR3: TGTGCCACCAGTGATGGTAATCAGCCCCAGCATTTT. Its translation is CATSDGNQPQHF.

This clonotype has more than one count but fewer than ten. The CDR3 DNA is TGTGCCACCAGTGATTCAGGGGGTAGATCCTACGAGCAGTACTTC. It encodes CATSDSGGRSYEQYF. The chain is built from TRBV24-1 and TRBJ2-7, with 7 bases identical to TRBD1. This CDR3 has 15 amino acids. The germline gives CDR1 KGHDR, CDR2 SFDVKD. The V and J ends lost 2 bases and 1 base, in that order; junction bases with no gene match: 4.

The rearrangement links TRBV20-1 to TRBJ2-2, with 7 bases lining up with TRBD2. The CDR3 sequence is 14 residues long. The ends lost 1 base at V and 6 bases at J; junction bases unmatched: 5. Germline-derived CDR1 and CDR2 are DFQATT and SNEGSKA (reference sequence). This CDR3 reads CSARVRGRAGELFF. CDR3 sequence (DNA): TGCAGTGCTAGAGTGCGGGGGAGGGCCGGGGAGCTGTTTTTT.

This clonotype was observed at least ten times. The chain has TRBV24-1 and TRBJ2-5, with 8 bases matching TRBD1. The CDR3 extends over 13 amino acids. The J segment lost 13 bases and the V segment lost 3 bases, leaving 9 bases of the junction unmatched. Germline V gene sequence: CDR1 KGHDR, CDR2 SFDVKD. This CDR3 reads CATSDISGGPRYF. CDR3 DNA: TGTGCCACCAGTGATATCTCAGGGGGCCCCCGGTACTTC.